These T cell receptor beta chains were read from a single sample in a study of blood T cell repertoires in COVID-19. The protocol was immunoSEQ multiplex PCR, while the TCRdb copy is restricted to in-frame clones and leaves out a portion. The sample contains around 300,000 clones, roughly 90% of which appear only once. The sequenced sample was peripheral blood. The receptors here all came from a woman between 50 and 59 years old with active or convalescent COVID-19. CDR3s include the opening cysteine and the closing phenylalanine or tryptophan. A D gene is named only where the DNA matches it firmly. Part of the rows lack a size; the others show once, few, many or a class for expanded clones.

size,J,V,D,DNA,CDR3
NA,TRBJ1-1,TRBV10-3,TRBD1,TGTGCCGCACAGGGGGCGCAGAACACTGAAGCTTTCTTT,CAAQGAQNTEAFF
NA,TRBJ1-1,TRBV27,NA,TGTGCCAGCAGTTTGTCCGCCTACAGGGATTACACTGAAGCTTTCTTT,CASSLSAYRDYTEAFF
NA,TRBJ2-1,TRBV7-2,NA,TGTGCCAGCAGCACTAACAATGAGCAGTTCTTC,CASSTNNEQFF
few,TRBJ1-5,TRBV3-1/TRBV3-2,NA,TGTGCCAGCAGCCAGGGACACCCTAGCAATCAGCCCCAGCATTTT,CASSQGHPSNQPQHF
NA,TRBJ1-2,TRBV7-2,NA,TGTGCCAGCAGCTTACAAGGGGCCGTATATGGCTACACCTTC,CASSLQGAVYGYTF
NA,TRBJ2-2,TRBV10-1,TRBD1,TGCGCCACCGGGTTAAACAGGGGCTTTAACACCGGGGAGCTGTTTTTT,CATGLNRGFNTGELFF
NA,TRBJ2-7,TRBV12-3/TRBV12-4,TRBD1,TGTGCCAGCAGTTTAGACCAGGGGGCGCCCACCACTTTC,CASSLDQGAPTTF
many,TRBJ2-7,TRBV5-1,TRBD1,TGCGCCAGCAGCTTGGGACAGGGTCTCGGCCACGAGCAGTACTTC,CASSLGQGLGHEQYF
NA,TRBJ1-5,TRBV5-6,TRBD1,TGTGCCAGCAGCTTACGGCGTGACAGGGCGCAGATTCTACAGCCCCAGCATTTT,CASSLRRDRAQILQPQHF
NA,TRBJ1-2,TRBV28,NA,TGTGCCAGCAGTTATGGGGCTGGGTATGGCTACACCTTC,CASSYGAGYGYTF